These 13 T cell receptor beta chains were sequenced from one sample in a study of blood T cell repertoires in COVID-19. Sequencing used immunoSEQ multiplex PCR; TCRdb keeps in-frame clones, though not all of them. The profile covers 200,000 to 300,000 clones, with 80% to 90% appearing a single time and over 3.5% taken by the ten largest. The specimen sequenced was peripheral blood. All receptors come from a woman between 40 and 55 years old with acute or convalescent COVID-19.

This clone was counted at least ten times. The rearrangement links TRBV30 to TRBJ1-6; possibly TRBD1 for D (5 bases). The V end lost 0 bases, the J end lost 9 bases, and 9 bases lay between the germline ends. Germline CDR1 is GTSNPN and CDR2 is SVGIG (reference sequence). The CDR3 covers 13 residues. CDR3 DNA sequence: TGTGCCTGGAGTGTACGTACAGGTTCACCCCTCCACTTT. It encodes CAWSVRTGSPLHF.

The V gene is TRBV19, the J gene TRBJ1-6, with a tentative D call TRBD1 (5 bases). This CDR3 region has 16 residues. The V gene lost 7 bases and the J gene lost 7 bases, with 20 bases spanning the gap. Germline V lookup: CDR1 LNHDA, CDR2 SQIVND (reference sequence). The CDR3: CASNLRDGAGNSPLHF. The CDR3 bases are TGTGCCAGTAACCTCCGGGATGGGGCGGGAAATTCACCCCTCCACTTT.

The chain carries TRBV3-1 (or the pseudogene TRBV3-2) and TRBJ2-3; 11 nucleotides align to TRBD2. Germline V lookup: CDR1 LGHDT, CDR2 YNNKEL (reference sequence). The CDR3 runs to 15 residues. V gave up 4 bases and J gave up 7 bases; unmatched junction bases: 7. CDR3 loop: CASSRSSGGVYTQYF. The CDR3 DNA sequence: TGTGCCAGCAGCCGGAGTAGCGGGGGGGTATATACGCAGTATTTT.

The chain links TRBV5-6 to TRBJ2-1; TRBD2 agrees at 13 bases. In germline, CDR1 is SGHDT, CDR2 YYEEEE. V was clipped by 1 base and J by 7 bases; unmatched bases: 2. The CDR3 length is 15 residues. Here the CDR3 reads CASSLTSGGVNEQFF. CDR3 sequence (DNA): TGTGCCAGCAGCTTGACTAGCGGGGGGGTTAATGAGCAGTTCTTC.

The genes are TRBV6-1 and TRBJ1-1, with no clear D. The V gene lost 3 bases and the J gene lost 7 bases, with 15 bases spanning the gap. CDR3 size: 14 residues. The V gene's germline CDR1 is MNHNS and CDR2 SASEGT. DNA for the CDR3: TGTGCCAGCAGTGAGAGCGCTTCCGTCAGTGAAGCTTTCTTT. It encodes CASSESASVSEAFF.

The chain employs TRBV5-1 and TRBJ1-6; 12 bases are shared with TRBD1. Germline V lookup: CDR1 SGHRS, CDR2 YFSETQ. The trim removed 5 bases at V and 4 bases at J, leaving 16 bases unmatched. The CDR3 has 20 residues. CDR3 in DNA: TGCGCCAGCAGTAGGACCGGGACAGGGGGCATCGGAGAGTATAATTCACCCCTCCACTTT. This codes for CASSRTGTGGIGEYNSPLHF.

Notes on this clone: The same CDR3 is also encoded by other DNA sequences in this sample. This rearrangement joins TRBV10-1 to TRBJ1-2, with D unclear. The CDR3 consists of 13 residues. V was trimmed by 2 bases and J by 2 bases, leaving 6 bases between them. CDR1 is WNHNN, CDR2 SYGVQD, per germline (reference sequence). Here the CDR3 reads CASSEDRNYGYTF. The CDR3 nucleotides read TGCGCCAGCAGTGAGGATAGAAACTATGGCTACACCTTC.

V gene TRBV19 combines with J gene TRBJ1-2; 11 nucleotides match TRBD1. The germline V gene has CDR1 LNHDA and CDR2 SQIVND (reference sequence). This CDR3 is 14 amino acids long. The V and J ends lost 5 bases and 8 bases, in that order; junction bases with no gene match: 7. CDR3 region: CASSYWDRGKGYTF. The CDR3 DNA reads as TGTGCCAGTAGTTACTGGGACAGGGGGAAAGGCTACACCTTC.

Points on this clone: One junction end disagrees with the germline gene, perhaps due to a read error. The rearrangement links TRBV20-1 to TRBJ1-4; tentatively, D is TRBD1 (6 bases). The CDR3 loop spans 14 amino acids. Per the germline V gene, CDR1 is DFQATT and CDR2 is SNEGSKA (reference sequence). CDR3 residues: CSASQSGDNGKLFF. CDR3 bases: TGCAGTGCTAGTCAGTCAGGGGATAATGGAAAACTGTTTTTT.

The chain is built from TRBV2 and TRBJ2-7; tentatively, D is TRBD1 (6 bases). Trimming took 6 bases from V and 3 from J, leaving 6 bases between them. The CDR3 has 11 amino acids. Germline V gene sequence: CDR1 SNHLY, CDR2 FYNNEI. The CDR3 spells CASRDSYEQYV. For the CDR3, the DNA is TGTGCCAGCAGGGACAGCTACGAGCAGTACGTC.

The J gene is TRBJ1-4, the V gene TRBV5-1; 8 bases map to TRBD1. Germline values: CDR1 SGHRS, CDR2 YFSETQ. This CDR3 is 15 amino acids long. J was trimmed by 8 bases and V by 4 bases; bases with no gene match: 10. The CDR3 is CASSPTGGVEEKLFF. The CDR3 DNA reads TGCGCCAGCAGCCCAACAGGGGGAGTGGAGGAAAAACTGTTTTTT.

The V and J genes are TRBV4-1 and TRBJ1-2; TRBD1 aligns across 8 bases. This CDR3 comprises 16 residues. Per germline, CDR1 MGHRA and CDR2 YSYEKL. V lost 3 bases to trimming and J lost 8 bases; unmatched junction nucleotides: 14. As DNA, the CDR3 is TGCGCCAGCAGCCACCTGGACAGGGCGGGGTCGGGGGGCTACACCTTC. This translates into CASSHLDRAGSGGYTF.

The chain has TRBV6-5 and TRBJ2-5; D uncertain. The germline V gene has CDR1 MNHEY and CDR2 SVGAGI. Trimming shortened V by 0 bases and J by 5 bases, and 10 bases separated the two germline ends. This CDR3 contains 14 residues. The CDR3 sequence is CASSYSNFQETQYF. The CDR3 DNA reads TGTGCCAGCAGTTACTCGAATTTCCAGGAGACCCAGTACTTC.